One TCR beta chain is described in this entry. The missing CDR3 end, 3 residues past where the read stops, is filled in from the germline J gene. The CDR3 contains 16 residues. Germline lookup yields CDR1 SGDLS and CDR2 YYNGEE. Trimming removed 4 bases from V and 0 bases from J, with 16 bases in between. The source of the sample is a study of T cells in women clearing cervical HPV infection. At the level of the study: For cases, blood was sampled a median 149 days after lesion detection, interquartile range roughly 90 to 210 days.

Sequenced by immunoSEQ multiplex PCR; TCRdb stores in-frame clones only, minus some. Listed are tens of thousands of clones; about 9.1% falls within the top ten. Material for sequencing was blood buffy coat. V and J are TRBV9 and TRBJ2-5; D may be TRBD1 (6 bases). The receptor comes from a woman aged 18-70 years with a cervical HPV16 infection that either progressed to CIN3+ or cleared (not recorded which). The sequenced part of the CDR3 DNA is TGTGCCAGCAGCCACCGGGACACACCGTACCAAGAGACC. Translating it yields CASSHRDTPYQET. The entire CDR3 protein is CASSHRDTPYQETQYF. The entire variable domain, with the rest obtained from reference TRBV9 and TRBJ2-5, is as follows: DSGVTQTPKHLITATGQRVTLRCSPRSGDLSVYWYQQSLDQGLQFLIQYYNGEERAKGNILERFSAQQFPDLHSELNLSSLELGDSALYFCASSHRDTPYQETQYFGPGTRLLVL.